Following are 22 T cell receptor beta chains from one sample sequenced in a study of post-analysis software for immune sequencing data. Overall study findings and caveats: In patients, TRBV5-6, TRBV5-1 and TRBV20-1 belonged to several TRBV segments found more frequently than in controls.

Built from TCR beta cDNA, the libraries had unique molecular identifiers in them. MiXCR, run by TCRdb on the PCR reads, gives a single entry per CDR3 protein. Seen here are about 800,000 distinct CDR3 sequences, just under 30% observed once, and the top ten hold roughly 0.57%. Their target antigens are unknown. Sequencing was carried out using blood. The receptors shown here come from a girl aged 10-17 years with multiple sclerosis.

This clonotype was found a few times. J is TRBJ2-5 and V is TRBV20-1, with D perhaps assigned TRBD1 or TRBD2 (6 bases each). The germline gives CDR1 DFQATT, CDR2 SNEGSKA (reference sequence). The CDR3 covers 14 residues. Trimming cost V 3 bases and J 2 bases, with 13 bases left between them. The CDR3, as DNA: TGCAGTGCTAGCCCGGGGGCCCGACAAGAGACCCAGTACTTC. This encodes CSASPGARQETQYF.

This rearrangement joins TRBV20-1 to TRBJ1-4, with D possibly TRBD1 on 5 matching bases. V was cut by 0 bases and J by 6 bases, with 8 bases left in between. Germline V gene sequence: CDR1 DFQATT, CDR2 SNEGSKA (reference sequence). The CDR3 has 13 residues. The DNA of the CDR3 is TGCAGTGCTAGAGATCTCAGGGATGAAAAACTGTTTTTT. This translates into CSARDLRDEKLFF.

V and J are TRBV5-6 and TRBJ1-1, with D hard to call. Germline V gene data show CDR1 as SGHDT and CDR2 as YYEEEE. V was trimmed by 2 bases and J by 0 bases, leaving 8 bases between them. The CDR3 has 14 residues. The CDR3 sequence is CASSFYSLNTEAFF. The DNA for the CDR3 is TGTGCCAGCAGCTTTTATTCCTTGAACACTGAAGCTTTCTTT.

The chain recombines TRBV6-1 with TRBJ1-6; D is possibly TRBD1 (5 bases). The length of the CDR3 is 16 residues. The V and J ends lost 4 bases and 7 bases respectively, with 17 bases between them. Germline-derived CDR1 and CDR2 are MNHNS and SASEGT. CDR3 residues: CASSGRTLGANSPLHF. The CDR3 DNA reads TGTGCCAGCAGTGGACGGACCCTCGGGGCGAATTCACCCCTCCACTTT.

CDR3 sequence: CASSPNIKRDDNEQFF. The DNA for the CDR3 is TGTGCCAGCAGCCCCAACATAAAGAGGGATGACAATGAGCAGTTCTTC. V and J are TRBV3-1 and TRBJ2-1; D perhaps matches TRBD2 (5 bases). The germline CDR1 and CDR2 sequences are LGHDT and YNNKEL (reference sequence). This CDR3 has 16 residues. Between the trimmed V and J ends, which lost 4 bases and 5 bases, there was a span of 18 bases.

This clonotype has a handful of counts. The CDR3 DNA is TGCGCCAGCAGTGAGGGTTTCAGGATAAACGAAGCTTTCTTT. Translated, it gives CASSEGFRINEAFF. The chain has TRBV10-2 and TRBJ1-1; D not resolved. V lost 2 bases and J 8 bases, leaving 15 bases between the germline ends. This CDR3 is 14 amino acids long. The germline gives CDR1 WSHSY, CDR2 SAAADI.

V gene TRBV5-1 combines with J gene TRBJ2-7; D is unclear. V dropped 0 bases and J dropped 1 base, with 14 bases sitting between them. This CDR3 has 16 amino acids. In germline, CDR1 is SGHRS, CDR2 YFSETQ. The chain's CDR3 is CASSLAIEAVSYEQYV. The CDR3 DNA is TGCGCCAGCAGCTTGGCCATCGAGGCTGTATCCTACGAGCAGTACGTC.

The sample holds a few counts of this clonotype. The chain couples TRBV7-9 to TRBJ2-7; D is uncertain. Germline V gene data show CDR1 as SEHNR and CDR2 as FQNEAQ (reference sequence). The CDR3 spans 12 residues. The V end was cut by 5 bases, the J end by 5 bases, with 10 bases between. Here the CDR3 reads CASSRGWDEQYF. The CDR3 coding sequence is TGTGCCAGCAGCCGAGGATGGGACGAGCAGTACTTC. The variable domain in full, completed from reference TRBV7-9 and TRBJ2-7, reads DTGVSQNPRHKITKRGQNVTFRCDPISEHNRLYWYRQTLGQGPEFLTYFQNEAQLEKSRLLSDRFSAERPKGSFSTLEIQRTEQGDSAMYLCASSRGWDEQYFGPGTRLTVT.

The chain uses TRBV28 and TRBJ1-5, with D possibly matching TRBD1 (6 bases). The CDR3 is made up of 14 amino acids. CDR1 and CDR2 from the germline V gene are MDHEN and SYDVKM. V shed 8 bases and J shed 5 bases, with 16 bases lying between them. The DNA for the CDR3 is TGTGCCAGCTATAAAGCCGGGGGCTATCAGCCCCAGCATTTT. It encodes CASYKAGGYQPQHF.

The V call is TRBV20-1, the J call TRBJ2-7, with 8 bases lining up with TRBD2. Germline CDR1 DFQATT, CDR2 SNEGSKA (reference sequence). The CDR3 contains 13 residues. The J segment lost 3 bases and the V segment lost 6 bases, leaving 7 bases of the junction unmatched. The CDR3: CSASQRGSYEQYF. CDR3 nucleotide sequence: TGCAGTGCCTCCCAGCGGGGGAGCTACGAGCAGTACTTC.

To note about this clonotype: The junction and the germline gene differ at one end; a read error may be behind it. The chain has TRBV7-9 and TRBJ2-1; a possible D gene is TRBD2 (6 bases). The CDR3 runs to 14 residues. Germline V CDR1 and CDR2: SEHNR, FQNEAQ (reference sequence). The chain's CDR3 is CASSLALADNAQFF. CDR3 coding DNA: TGTGCCAGCAGCTTAGCACTAGCTGACAATGCGCAGTTCTTC.

The rearrangement links TRBV20-1 to TRBJ2-7; D ambiguous. Germline V lookup: CDR1 DFQATT, CDR2 SNEGSKA (reference sequence). With 6 bases removed from V and 4 bases from J, the gap between germline ends came to 22 bases. This CDR3 region has 15 residues. CDR3 nucleotides: TGCAGTGCCTCGATTGATGGCTGGCGGATATACGAGCAGTACTTC. Translating it yields CSASIDGWRIYEQYF.

This clonotype was detected only a few times. The chain is built from TRBV2 and TRBJ1-2; no clear D gene. The CDR3 contains 13 residues. Trimming left V 4 bases short and J 2 bases short, with 8 bases between. The germline V gene encodes CDR1 SNHLY and CDR2 FYNNEI. The CDR3: CASSGRRNYGYTF. Here the CDR3 DNA reads TGTGCCAGCAGTGGCAGGAGGAACTATGGCTACACCTTC.

V gene TRBV5-6 combines with J gene TRBJ2-2; TRBD1 aligns across 9 bases. The V gene's germline CDR1 is SGHDT and CDR2 YYEEEE. J gave up 1 base and V 6 bases, and 10 bases lay outside the gene matches. This CDR3 is 17 amino acids long. The CDR3: CASNDAGTGMNTGELFF. CDR3 nucleotides: TGTGCCAGCAACGACGCCGGGACAGGGATGAACACCGGGGAGCTGTTTTTT.

This rearrangement joins TRBV7-9 to TRBJ1-4; the D gene is possibly TRBD1 (6 bases). Trimming removed 6 bases from V and 8 bases from J, with 13 bases in between. Germline CDR1 reads SEHNR; CDR2 reads FQNEAQ (reference sequence). The CDR3 runs 13 residues. In nucleotides, the CDR3 is TGTGCCAGCAGTTGGGACACGAAAGAAAAACTGTTTTTT. This translates into CASSWDTKEKLFF.

The chain couples TRBV28 to TRBJ2-5; unclear D gene. V was pared by 7 bases and J by 3 bases, with 18 bases between. In germline, CDR1 is MDHEN, CDR2 SYDVKM. The CDR3 consists of 15 residues. The CDR3, as DNA: TGTGCCAGCATTGGACCGGGTACCCCAGAAGAGACCCAGTACTTC. This sequence encodes CASIGPGTPEETQYF. Supplemented by reference TRBV28 and TRBJ2-5, the full variable domain reads DVKVTQSSRYLVKRTGEKVFLECVQDMDHENMFWYRQDPGLGLRLIYFSYDVKMKEKGDIPEGYSVSREKKERFSLILESASTNQTSMYLCASIGPGTPEETQYFGPGTRLLVL.

This clonotype has a handful of counts. V is TRBV28 and J is TRBJ2-1, with TRBD2 matching over 7 bases. The CDR3 has 13 amino acids. Looked up from germline, CDR1 is MDHEN and CDR2 is SYDVKM. The V and J ends lost 10 bases and 2 bases, in that order; junction bases with no gene match: 5. The CDR3 nucleotides are TGTGCCACCGACCGGGGGGCCTACAATGAGCAGTTCTTC. It specifies CATDRGAYNEQFF.

This clonotype came up many times. An end of the junction differs from the germline gene, which may be a read error. The chain combines TRBV6-5 with TRBJ2-7, with 7 bases lining up with TRBD2. The germline gives CDR1 MNHEY, CDR2 SVGAGI. The CDR3 length is 13 residues. This CDR3 reads CASGPGREYVQYF. The CDR3 DNA sequence: TGTGCCAGCGGCCCTGGGAGGGAGTACGTGCAGTACTTC.

To note about this clonotype: Relative to the germline gene, one junction end is altered; a read error may explain this. The chain joins TRBV6-5 to TRBJ1-2, with D hard to call. Germline V gene sequence: CDR1 MNHEY, CDR2 SVGAGI. This CDR3 comprises 14 residues. The CDR3 nucleotides read TGTGCCAGCAGTTACTTACCCCCAAACTGTGGCTACACCTTC. Translation: CASSYLPPNCGYTF.

The V and J genes are TRBV20-1 and TRBJ1-5, with no clear D. V was trimmed by 6 bases and J by 4 bases, leaving 13 bases between them. The germline V gene encodes CDR1 DFQATT and CDR2 SNEGSKA (reference sequence). This CDR3 is built from 13 residues. The CDR3 DNA is TGCAGTGCCGATGACGTTACTAATCAGCCCCAGCATTTT. Translated, it gives CSADDVTNQPQHF.

In the case of this clonotype: The junction departs from germline at one end; a sequencing error may be responsible. This rearrangement joins TRBV20-1 to TRBJ2-3; the match to TRBD2 covers 8 bases. Germline-derived CDR1 and CDR2 are DFQATT and SNEGSKA (reference sequence). The CDR3 runs 17 residues. The CDR3 region has the DNA TGCAGTGCTAGAGACGCGGGGGGTCCACGCGGCACAGATGCGCAGTATTTT. It specifies CSARDAGGPRGTDAQYF.

The genes are TRBV7-2 and TRBJ1-1; 8 bases map to TRBD1. The trim removed 3 bases at V and 11 bases at J, leaving 8 bases unmatched. The CDR3 consists of 13 residues. Germline CDR1 reads SGHTA; CDR2 reads FQGNSA. The CDR3: CASSFLDREGAFF. CDR3 nucleotide sequence: TGTGCCAGCAGCTTTCTGGACAGGGAGGGGGCTTTCTTT.